This TCR beta chain emerged from a study of OX40 agonist ivuxolimab in advanced cancers. Study in general: Prior checkpoint blockade (anti-PD-1, anti-PD-L1 or anti-CTLA-4) was permitted; approximately 41% had it. Points from the study as a whole: At 0.1-3.0 mg/kg, partial responders had clonal expansion among the lowest observed.

With regard to this clone: Its cognate antigen is unknown.

Trimming shortened V by 6 bases and J by 7 bases, and 22 bases separated the two germline ends. This CDR3 contains 16 residues. CDR1 is SGHNT and CDR2 is YENEEA in the germline V gene. Assay used: immunoSEQ multiplex PCR; TCRdb lists only in-frame clones, some missing. The data hold around 67,000 clones, with about 80% observed a single time. This rearrangement joins TRBV11-3 to TRBJ1-5, with a tentative D call TRBD1 (5 bases). The sequences come from CD4+ or CD8+ T cells sorted from blood, collected in a trial of the OX40 agonist ivuxolimab. This receptor was taken from an adult with an advanced solid tumor such as melanoma, head and neck, liver or kidney cancer. CDR3 protein: CASSLEGSGNEQPQHF. CDR3 bases: TGTGCCAGCAGTCTAGAGGGATCAGGGAACGAACAGCCCCAGCATTTT.